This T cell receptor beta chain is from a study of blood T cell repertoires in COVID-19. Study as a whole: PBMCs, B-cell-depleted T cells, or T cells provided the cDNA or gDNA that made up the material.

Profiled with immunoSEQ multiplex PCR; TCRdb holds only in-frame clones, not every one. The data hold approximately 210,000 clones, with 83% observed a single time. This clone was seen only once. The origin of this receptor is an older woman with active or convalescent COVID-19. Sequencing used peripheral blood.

The CDR3 DNA reads TGTGCCAGCAGTTTAGATAACAGGGTCTACGAGCAGTACTTC. It specifies CASSLDNRVYEQYF. The chain carries TRBV28 and TRBJ2-7; TRBD1 might be the D (6 bases). V was shortened by 2 bases and J by 3 bases, with 11 bases between the two germline ends. Germline values: CDR1 MDHEN, CDR2 SYDVKM. CDR3 length equals 14 residues.